This T cell receptor beta chain is from a study of CD8+ T cells in alopecia areata. Extraction of RNA preceded its reverse transcription into cDNA, which served as the sequencing template. Measured with immunoSEQ multiplex PCR; TCRdb has only the in-frame clones, and not every one. This table has over 150,000 clones, roughly 63% appearing once. The germline V and J ends were trimmed by 0 bases and 3 bases, with 9 bases remaining between them. The CDR3 contains 13 residues. Germline V lookup: CDR1 GTSNPN, CDR2 SVGIG (reference sequence). This clone was counted once. The source of this sequence is a human donor with alopecia areata. Sequencing used CD4+ T cells sorted from blood, obtained at week 0. The genes are TRBV30 and TRBJ2-7; no reliable D call. The chain's CDR3 is CAWSVGDDYEQYF. In DNA form, the CDR3 reads TGTGCCTGGAGTGTGGGCGACGACTACGAGCAGTACTTC.